The TCR beta chain described here comes from a study of OX40 agonist ivuxolimab in advanced cancers. Study-level results: The mean number of expanded clones was higher in CD8+ T cells than in CD4+. CD4+ and CD8+ blood T cells expanded clonally by week 6 at 0.1 to 3.0 mg/kg.

This clone is labeled medium-sized. Its antigen is unknown. Germline assignment: CDR1 SGHRS and CDR2 YFSETQ. The CDR3 is made up of 13 amino acids. Trimming stripped 4 bases from V and 5 bases from J, with 10 bases between. Peripheral blood came from all dose cohorts at three timepoints. Assay: immunoSEQ multiplex PCR; the TCRdb copy retains only in-frame clones and omits some. The sample holds 40,000 to 45,000 clones, roughly 77% seen once. The source of this sequence is an adult with an advanced solid tumor such as melanoma, head and neck, liver or kidney cancer. This sequence joins TRBV5-1 and TRBJ2-1; D call uncertain. The sequencing here drew on CD4+ or CD8+ T cells sorted from blood, taken in a trial of the OX40 agonist ivuxolimab. The CDR3 here is CASSLSRDNEQFF. The CDR3 DNA sequence: TGCGCCAGCAGCCTTAGCAGAGACAATGAGCAGTTCTTC.